These 26 T cell receptor beta chains were all obtained from the same sample, sequenced in a study of shared clonotypes between healthy human individuals. Sequenced by immunoSEQ multiplex PCR; TCRdb stores in-frame clones only, minus some. This sample carries roughly 500,000 clones, 90% to 96% of them seen once, and the ten largest clones take 0.055% to 0.075%. The sample consisted of naive CD4+ T cells sorted from blood. As for subset: CD45RA+ positively selected. These TCRs come from a woman in her thirties in good health.

The gene calls are TRBV19 and TRBJ1-4, with 10 positions matching TRBD1. The V and J ends lost 3 bases and 7 bases, in that order; junction bases with no gene match: 2. Germline loops: CDR1 LNHDA, CDR2 SQIVND (reference sequence). The CDR3 covers 14 residues. The CDR3 loop is CASSIDRGREKLFF. DNA of the CDR3: TGTGCCAGTAGTATCGACAGGGGGCGTGAAAAACTGTTTTTT.

The V call is TRBV25-1, the J call TRBJ1-4; 7 nucleotides match TRBD1. The CDR3 runs to 15 residues. After removal of 3 bases from V and 3 bases from J, the junction contained 4 bases not matched to a gene. The germline V gene encodes CDR1 MGHDK and CDR2 SYGVNS. In DNA form, the CDR3 reads TGTGCCAGCAGTGATCTTACAGGGGCTAATGAAAAACTGTTTTTT. Translation gives CASSDLTGANEKLFF.

V and J are TRBV6-6 and TRBJ2-5; 13 bases line up with TRBD2. The DNA end is more similar to TRBJ2-7, so the J call may be wrong. The germline gives CDR1 MNHNY, CDR2 SVGAGI (reference sequence). CDR3 size: 16 residues. DNA of the CDR3: TGTGCCAGCAGTTACTCACTAGCGGGAGGGTCCTACGAGCAGTACTTC. Protein: CASSYSLAGGSYEQYF.

V and J are TRBV7-9 and TRBJ2-7; no reliable D call. Trimming removed 8 bases at V and 0 bases at J, with 14 bases between. This CDR3 contains 14 residues. Germline lookup yields CDR1 SEHNR and CDR2 FQNEAQ (reference sequence). The CDR3 coding sequence is TGTGCCAGCGCAAAAAGGAGCTACTCCTACGAGCAGTACTTC. Encoded protein: CASAKRSYSYEQYF. Full variable domain (missing parts from reference TRBV7-9 and TRBJ2-7): DTGVSQNPRHKITKRGQNVTFRCDPISEHNRLYWYRQTLGQGPEFLTYFQNEAQLEKSRLLSDRFSAERPKGSFSTLEIQRTEQGDSAMYLCASAKRSYSYEQYFGPGTRLTVT.

The chain carries TRBV11-2 and TRBJ2-3; D remains unclear. From germline, CDR1 is SGHAT and CDR2 FQNNGV. The CDR3 covers 15 residues. V was clipped by 1 base and J by 0 bases, with 8 bases between them. Written as DNA, the CDR3 is TGTGCCAGCAGCTTAGGGCAACCTAGCACAGATACGCAGTATTTT. Encoded protein: CASSLGQPSTDTQYF.

The rearrangement uses TRBV6-4 and TRBJ2-6; no reliable D call. This CDR3 comprises 16 residues. Trimming removed 2 bases at V and 1 base at J, with 9 bases between. Germline loops: CDR1 MRHNA, CDR2 SNTAGT. The CDR3 loop is CASSDRATSGANVLTF. The CDR3 nucleotides read TGTGCCAGCAGTGACAGGGCTACGTCTGGGGCCAACGTCCTGACTTTC.

The J gene is TRBJ2-7, the V gene TRBV19, with unresolved D. This CDR3 has 13 residues. Germline V gene sequence: CDR1 LNHDA, CDR2 SQIVND (reference sequence). V was clipped by 5 bases and J by 2 bases, with 10 bases between them. DNA for the CDR3: TGTGCCAGTAGTCACACCACTGCCTACGAGCAGTACTTC. Translated, it gives CASSHTTAYEQYF.

The chain employs TRBV4-1 and TRBJ2-5; TRBD1 matches 7 bases. V dropped 3 bases and J dropped 2; count of bases not matched to a gene: 0. The CDR3 loop spans 13 amino acids. CDR1 is MGHRA, CDR2 YSYEKL, per germline. The chain's CDR3 is CASSQGQQETQYF. In nucleotides, the CDR3 is TGCGCCAGCAGCCAGGGACAGCAAGAGACCCAGTACTTC.

This clone was picked up one time. This chain links TRBV25-1 with TRBJ2-1, with 8 bases identical to TRBD2. Germline CDR1 and CDR2: MGHDK and SYGVNS. This CDR3 is built from 18 residues. J gave up 4 bases and V 8 bases, and 19 bases lay outside the gene matches. The CDR3 loop reads CASGGSGESGSHYNEQFF. The CDR3 nucleotides read TGTGCCAGCGGGGGCTCCGGGGAAAGCGGGAGCCATTACAATGAGCAGTTCTTC.

The chain has TRBV28 and TRBJ2-5; D is unresolved. The DNA end lines up better with TRBJ2-7; the J call may be wrong. Germline CDR1 reads MDHEN; CDR2 reads SYDVKM. The CDR3 is 14 amino acids. The chain's CDR3 is CASSFSQVNYEQYF. DNA for the CDR3: TGTGCCAGCAGTTTTTCGCAAGTTAACTACGAGCAGTACTTC.

J is TRBJ2-2 and V is TRBV10-2; D is unresolved. Germline loops: CDR1 WSHSY, CDR2 SAAADI. V shed 7 bases and J shed 7 bases, with 13 bases lying between them. This CDR3 is built from 13 residues. CDR3 residues: CASTRRNGGELFF. The CDR3 DNA is TGCGCCAGCACGCGGCGCAACGGCGGGGAGCTGTTTTTT.

The table lists this clone with a count of one. This sequence joins TRBV9 and TRBJ1-1; TRBD1 agrees at 8 bases. Trimming cost V 4 bases and J 1 base; bases outside gene matches: 9. Germline CDR1 and CDR2: SGDLS and YYNGEE. The length of the CDR3 is 16 residues. The CDR3 region is CASSILPGTGNTEAFF. CDR3 bases: TGTGCCAGCAGCATACTACCCGGGACAGGGAACACTGAAGCTTTCTTT.

The chain uses TRBV19 and TRBJ1-1; D is unclear. The CDR3 covers 15 residues. The germline gives CDR1 LNHDA, CDR2 SQIVND (reference sequence). Trimming removed 5 bases at V and 1 base at J, with 14 bases between. The CDR3 bases are TGTGCCAGTAGTCGCGCCCGGGCTGAGAACACTGAAGCTTTCTTT. Its translation is CASSRARAENTEAFF. Combining the CDR3 with reference TRBV19 and TRBJ1-1 gives the whole variable domain DGGITQSPKYLFRKEGQNVTLSCEQNLNHDAMYWYRQDPGQGLRLIYYSQIVNDFQKGDIAEGYSVSREKKESFPLTVTSAQKNPTAFYLCASSRARAENTEAFFGQGTRLTVV.

The V gene is TRBV19, the J gene TRBJ1-2; D may be TRBD1 (5 bases). V was shortened by 3 bases and J by 4 bases, with 12 bases between the two germline ends. Germline CDR1 and CDR2: LNHDA and SQIVND (reference sequence). This CDR3 comprises 14 residues. CDR3 sequence reads: CASSMVGTFYGYTF. The CDR3 coding sequence is TGTGCCAGTAGTATGGTCGGGACTTTCTATGGCTACACCTTC.

V usage is TRBV18 and J usage is TRBJ2-7, with D possibly matching TRBD1 (5 bases). Deletions cut 3 bases from V and 0 bases from J, with 12 bases between. The CDR3 is 15 amino acids. Germline V lookup: CDR1 KGHSH, CDR2 LQKENI. The CDR3 loop is CASSPEARGSYEQYF. In nucleotides, the CDR3 is TGTGCCAGCTCACCTGAGGCTAGGGGCTCCTACGAGCAGTACTTC. Full variable domain (outside the CDR3, taken from reference TRBV18 and TRBJ2-7): NAGVMQNPRHLVRRRGQEARLRCSPMKGHSHVYWYRQLPEEGLKFMVYLQKENIIDESGMPKERFSAEFPKEGPSILRIQQVVRGDSAAYFCASSPEARGSYEQYFGPGTRLTVT.

V is TRBV7-8 and J is TRBJ2-1; D gene unclear. CDR1 is SGHVS and CDR2 is FQNEAQ in the germline V gene. The CDR3 loop spans 15 amino acids. Trimming left V 4 bases short and J 2 bases short, with 12 bases between. CDR3 nucleotide sequence: TGTGCCAGCAGCTACCCCAGCGAACCCTACAATGAGCAGTTCTTC. It encodes CASSYPSEPYNEQFF. Full variable domain (remainder filled in from reference TRBV7-8 and TRBJ2-1): GAGVSQSPRYKVAKRGQDVALRCDPISGHVSLFWYQQALGQGPEFLTYFQNEAQLDKSGLPSDRFFAERPEGSVSTLKIQRTQQEDSAVYLCASSYPSEPYNEQFFGPGTRLTVL.

The chain couples TRBV6-5 to TRBJ1-2, with a possible D match to TRBD1 (6 bases). From germline, CDR1 is MNHEY and CDR2 SVGAGI. The CDR3 has 16 amino acids. V was cut by 2 bases and J by 0 bases, with 13 bases left in between. The CDR3 DNA sequence: TGTGCCAGCAGTTACGAGGGGGGGTCGGCTAACTATGGCTACACCTTC. It translates to CASSYEGGSANYGYTF.

This sequence joins TRBV18 and TRBJ1-2, with D possibly matching TRBD1 (6 bases). V lost 1 base to trimming and J lost 7 bases, with 10 bases between them. This CDR3 is built from 13 residues. Per the germline V gene, CDR1 is KGHSH and CDR2 is LQKENI. CDR3 DNA: TGTGCCAGCTCACCACGATCAGGGGTTGGCTACACCTTC. Translating it yields CASSPRSGVGYTF.

The rearrangement uses TRBV27 and TRBJ2-2; D uncertain. Trimming pared 7 bases from V and 1 base from J, leaving 7 bases between. Germline loops: CDR1 MNHEY, CDR2 SMNVEV (reference sequence). This CDR3 comprises 13 residues. Here the CDR3 DNA reads TGTGCCAGCACAGATTTGAACACCGGGGAGCTGTTTTTT. It specifies CASTDLNTGELFF.

V is TRBV25-1 and J is TRBJ2-7, with TRBD2 identical over 12 bases. This CDR3 contains 15 residues. Germline CDR1 MGHDK, CDR2 SYGVNS. Unmatched junction bases numbered 9, after V lost 6 bases and J lost 6 bases. The CDR3 DNA sequence: TGTGCCAGCAGCAGACTAGCGGGAGTTTTCGGCGAGCAGTACTTC. This encodes CASSRLAGVFGEQYF.

The rearrangement joins TRBV20-1 to TRBJ1-1, with no clear D. Germline CDR1 DFQATT, CDR2 SNEGSKA (reference sequence). The CDR3 totals 10 residues. V was trimmed by 5 bases and J by 4 bases, leaving 5 bases between them. The CDR3 spells CSARSTEAFF. In DNA, the CDR3 is TGCAGTGCTCGTTCCACTGAAGCTTTCTTT.

This clone was detected once. The chain joins TRBV27 to TRBJ2-1; TRBD2 matches 14 bases. The germline CDR1 and CDR2 sequences are MNHEY and SMNVEV (reference sequence). The length of the CDR3 is 15 residues. The V segment lost 8 bases and the J segment 7 bases; nucleotides outside the gene matches: 7. Here the CDR3 DNA reads TGTGCCAGCGCCAGGACTAGCGGGAGGTGGAATGAGCAGTTCTTC. This encodes CASARTSGRWNEQFF.

The V call is TRBV7-2, the J call TRBJ1-1; no reliable D call. The CDR3 contains 14 residues. CDR1 and CDR2 from the germline V gene are SGHTA and FQGNSA. Trimming removed 1 base at V and 8 bases at J, with 14 bases between. Here the CDR3 DNA reads TGTGCCAGCAGCTTAGGGGTAGGGCGGCGAGAAGCTTTCTTT. It encodes CASSLGVGRREAFF.

V usage is TRBV10-2 and J usage is TRBJ2-5, with 10 bases lining up with TRBD1. The DNA end is a closer match to TRBJ2-7, so the J assignment may be wrong. Germline V gene sequence: CDR1 WSHSY, CDR2 SAAADI. CDR3 length: 14 amino acids. In DNA, the CDR3 is TGCGCCAGCAGGCCGACAGGGGGCGGATACGAGCAGTACTTC. It codes for CASRPTGGGYEQYF.

V is TRBV28 and J is TRBJ2-3; no firm D call. The CDR3 has 16 residues. V gave up 5 bases and J gave up 0 bases, with 15 bases separating them. Germline lookup yields CDR1 MDHEN and CDR2 SYDVKM. The CDR3 spells CASSPRQASSTDTQYF. The CDR3 DNA is TGTGCCAGCAGTCCCCGCCAGGCCTCTAGCACAGATACGCAGTATTTT.

V and J are TRBV19 and TRBJ2-2, with D maybe TRBD2 (6 bases). V gave up 7 bases and J gave up 1 base, with 13 bases separating them. This CDR3 has 15 amino acids. Germline lookup yields CDR1 LNHDA and CDR2 SQIVND (reference sequence). CDR3 protein: CASNSGNRNTGELFF. CDR3 in DNA: TGTGCCAGTAATAGCGGAAATAGGAACACCGGGGAGCTGTTTTTT.